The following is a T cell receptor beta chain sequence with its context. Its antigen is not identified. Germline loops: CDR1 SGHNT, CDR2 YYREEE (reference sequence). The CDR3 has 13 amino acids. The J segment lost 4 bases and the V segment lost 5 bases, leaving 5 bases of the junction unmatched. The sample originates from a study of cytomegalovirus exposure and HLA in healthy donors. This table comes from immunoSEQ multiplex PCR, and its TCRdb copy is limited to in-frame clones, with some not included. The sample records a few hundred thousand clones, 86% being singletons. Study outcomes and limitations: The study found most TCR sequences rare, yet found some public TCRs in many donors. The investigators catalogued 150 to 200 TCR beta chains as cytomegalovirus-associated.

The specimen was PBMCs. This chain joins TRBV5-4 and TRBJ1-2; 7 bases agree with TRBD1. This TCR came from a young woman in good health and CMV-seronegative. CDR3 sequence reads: CASRGDSLYGYTF. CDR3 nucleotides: TGTGCCAGCAGGGGGGACAGCCTCTATGGCTACACCTTC.